The 19 T cell receptor beta chains listed next were all sequenced from one sample in a study of T cell repertoires in cytomegalovirus infection. TCRdb passed the reads through MiXCR, listing each CDR3 protein once. The sample includes 400,000 or so distinct CDR3 sequences, roughly 31% of them seen just once. The sequencing sample was made of PBMCs. The origin of the receptors is a human donor in good health (CMV status not recorded). Some clones in this sample may be carry-over from other donors' samples.

Of note for this clonotype: Given a much more abundant clone one base away, this may be a read error. It is likely a read error, because the conserved phenylalanine at the end of the CDR3 is missing. The genes are TRBV6-1 and TRBJ2-6, with TRBD2 identical over 8 bases. The CDR3 is made up of 16 amino acids. J gave up 3 bases and V 7 bases, and 8 bases lay outside the gene matches. Germline CDR1 is MNHNS and CDR2 is SASEGT. This CDR3 reads CASTISGGGGANVLTL. The CDR3 DNA is TGTGCCAGCACCATAAGCGGGGGTGGTGGGGCCAACGTCCTGACTTTA.

This clonotype was observed a handful of times. The gene calls are TRBV6-2 or TRBV6-3 and TRBJ2-4; 7 positions agree with TRBD1. This CDR3 comprises 17 residues. The trim removed 8 bases at V and 0 bases at J, leaving 13 bases unmatched. CDR1 and CDR2 (germline): MNHEY, SVGEGT. CDR3 bases: TGTGCCAGCGGAATACAAGGGACAGACCTAGCCAAAAACATTCAGTACTTC. The encoded protein is CASGIQGTDLAKNIQYF.

This clonotype has only a few counts. V gene TRBV7-3 combines with J gene TRBJ2-2, with D unresolved. The V and J ends lost 5 bases and 5 bases respectively, with 9 bases between them. In germline, CDR1 is SGHTA, CDR2 FQGTGA. CDR3 length: 13 residues. CDR3 loop: CASSHEDTGELFF. CDR3 sequence (DNA): TGTGCCAGCAGCCATGAGGATACCGGGGAGCTGTTTTTT.

This clonotype has a handful of counts. This sequence joins TRBV14 and TRBJ1-1; 7 positions agree with TRBD1. Per the germline V gene, CDR1 is SGHDN and CDR2 is FVKESK. The ends lost 0 bases at V and 4 bases at J; junction bases unmatched: 5. The CDR3 length is 15 residues. The CDR3: CASSQDQGVGTEAFF. DNA for the CDR3: TGTGCCAGCAGCCAAGACCAGGGGGTAGGCACTGAAGCTTTCTTT. The full variable domain, completed using reference TRBV14 and TRBJ1-1, is EAGVTQFPSHSVIEKGQTVTLRCDPISGHDNLYWYRRVMGKEIKFLLHFVKESKQDESGMPNNRFLAERTGGTYSTLKVQPAELEDSGVYFCASSQDQGVGTEAFFGQGTRLTVV.

Concerning this clonotype: A junction boundary mismatches the germline segment, possibly from a read error. The J gene is TRBJ1-4, the V gene TRBV10-3; D is ambiguous. The germline CDR1 and CDR2 sequences are ENHRY and SYGVKD. The CDR3 covers 14 residues. This chain's CDR3 is CAISESPTNEKLCF. In DNA form, the CDR3 reads TGTGCCATCAGTGAGTCGCCAACTAATGAAAAACTGTGTTTT.

This chain connects TRBV5-8 to TRBJ1-2; TRBD1 matches 7 bases. CDR3 size: 16 residues. Germline V CDR1 and CDR2: SGHTS, YDEGEE. The ends lost 7 bases at V and 2 bases at J; junction bases unmatched: 14. CDR3: CASRLGTVRDNYGYTF. The CDR3 DNA is TGTGCCAGCCGGCTGGGGACAGTCAGAGACAACTATGGCTACACCTTC.

Ten or more counts support this clonotype. The rearrangement joins TRBV7-2 to TRBJ1-5, with a tentative D call TRBD1 (6 bases). The CDR3 loop spans 15 amino acids. CDR1 is SGHTA and CDR2 is FQGNSA in the germline V gene. V shed 5 bases and J shed 3 bases, with 14 bases lying between them. The CDR3 sequence is CASSHGTRNNQPQHF. For the CDR3, the DNA is TGTGCCAGCAGCCATGGGACACGGAACAATCAGCCCCAGCATTTT.

This sequence joins TRBV3-1 and TRBJ2-5, with 13 bases lining up with TRBD2. The V segment lost 4 bases and the J segment 5 bases; nucleotides outside the gene matches: 7. The CDR3 length is 16 residues. CDR1 is LGHDT, CDR2 YNNKEL, per germline (reference sequence). CDR3 nucleotides: TGTGCCAGCAGCCCCGAACTAGCGGGGGGGCCTGAGACCCAGTACTTC. The encoded protein is CASSPELAGGPETQYF.

The rearrangement uses TRBV19 and TRBJ1-1, with 7 bases aligning to TRBD1. The V gene's germline CDR1 is LNHDA and CDR2 SQIVND (reference sequence). J lost 3 bases, V lost 4 bases, and 11 bases had no gene match. The CDR3 loop spans 16 amino acids. CDR3: CASSTRGGTEDTEAFF. CDR3 DNA: TGTGCCAGTAGTACGAGAGGGGGCACCGAGGACACTGAAGCTTTCTTT.

Many counts were recorded for this clonotype. The chain links TRBV7-8 to TRBJ2-7, with a possible D match to TRBD2 (7 bases). CDR3 length equals 17 residues. With 1 base removed from V and 3 bases from J, the gap between germline ends came to 19 bases. In germline, CDR1 is SGHVS, CDR2 FQNEAQ. CDR3 in amino acids: CASSLGGGVGSIYEQYF. The CDR3 bases are TGTGCCAGCAGCTTAGGCGGGGGCGTTGGCAGCATCTACGAGCAGTACTTC.

This clonotype was detected a few times. V and J are TRBV6-6 and TRBJ2-7; D is undetermined. Germline-derived CDR1 and CDR2 are MNHNY and SVGAGI (reference sequence). Trimming left V 5 bases short and J 3 bases short, with 17 bases between. This CDR3 contains 15 residues. This chain's CDR3 is CASSPNSVEVYEQYF. As DNA, the CDR3 is TGTGCCAGCAGTCCCAACTCCGTCGAGGTCTACGAGCAGTACTTC.

Of note for this clonotype: The final CDR3 position lacks the conserved phenylalanine or tryptophan, pointing to a likely read error. The chain's CDR3 is CASSLGGYQPQHL. The DNA of the CDR3 is TGTGCCAGCAGTTTAGGGGGTTATCAGCCCCAGCATTTG. The chain has TRBV27 and TRBJ1-5, with D possibly being TRBD1 (5 bases). V lost 2 bases, J lost 5 bases, and 7 bases lay in between. CDR1 and CDR2 (germline): MNHEY, SMNVEV (reference sequence). This CDR3 has 13 amino acids.

The J gene is TRBJ2-7, the V gene TRBV6-5; tentative D call: TRBD2 (6 bases). In germline, CDR1 is MNHEY, CDR2 SVGAGI. CDR3 length: 13 residues. V lost 3 bases and J 6 bases, leaving 12 bases between the germline ends. The CDR3 loop reads CASSYFGGGEQYF. The CDR3 region has the DNA TGTGCCAGCAGTTATTTCGGGGGTGGCGAGCAGTACTTC.

CDR3 nucleotides: TGTGCCACCAGTGATTTTAAGACTGGAAACACCATATATTTT. It specifies CATSDFKTGNTIYF. The V gene is TRBV24-1, the J gene TRBJ1-3, with D hard to call. The CDR3 totals 14 residues. V lost 1 base and J 2 bases, leaving 5 bases between the germline ends. Germline CDR1 reads KGHDR; CDR2 reads SFDVKD.

J is TRBJ2-7 and V is TRBV4-2; TRBD1 aligns across 7 bases. Germline V gene sequence: CDR1 LGHNA, CDR2 YNFKEQ. The CDR3 consists of 14 residues. The V and J ends lost 2 bases and 2 bases, in that order; junction bases with no gene match: 3. In DNA, the CDR3 is TGTGCCAGCAGCCAACTCGACAGGGCCTACGAGCAGTACTTC. Amino acid sequence: CASSQLDRAYEQYF.

For this clonotype: One end of the junction is discordant with germline, which a read error may explain. The chain combines TRBV11-2 with TRBJ2-5; 10 nucleotides line up with TRBD1. The germline gives CDR1 SGHAT, CDR2 FQNNGV. This CDR3 is built from 16 residues. For the CDR3, the DNA is TGTTCCAGCAGCTTAGGCGGGACAGGGGAACAAGAGACCCAGTACTTC. This encodes CSSSLGGTGEQETQYF.

This clonotype came up a few times. V gene TRBV28 combines with J gene TRBJ2-3; TRBD1 aligns across 9 bases. In germline, CDR1 is MDHEN, CDR2 SYDVKM. The CDR3 loop spans 17 amino acids. J lost 0 bases, V lost 3 bases, and 7 bases had no gene match. The CDR3 reads CASSLGVQGASTDTQYF. The CDR3 region has the DNA TGTGCCAGCAGTTTGGGGGTACAGGGGGCTAGCACAGATACGCAGTATTTT.

The chain is built from TRBV7-3 and TRBJ2-1, with a possible D match to TRBD2 (6 bases). From germline, CDR1 is SGHTA and CDR2 FQGTGA. This CDR3 comprises 14 residues. V was trimmed by 2 bases and J by 8 bases, leaving 13 bases between them. In nucleotides, the CDR3 is TGTGCCAGCAGCTTATCTCGGAGGGGCGATGAGCAGTTCTTC. Residues: CASSLSRRGDEQFF.

The chain has TRBV6-2 or TRBV6-3 and TRBJ1-5; D unclear. The CDR3 has 13 residues. The ends were cut back, 0 bases at V and 15 bases at J, with 15 bases in the middle. Germline CDR1 MNHEY, CDR2 SVGEGT. The CDR3 bases are TGTGCCAGCAGTTACTCAACCGGCGCTGGACGGCATTTT. It specifies CASSYSTGAGRHF.